This TCR beta chain was captured in a study of shared clonotypes between healthy human individuals. Findings of the study overall: Sequencing depth was predicted to influence how clonotypes are shared among donors.

TCRdb's copy holds only in-frame clones and misses some; the assay was immunoSEQ multiplex PCR. The table records roughly 2.2 million clones, 85% to 95% of them present only once. Remarks on this clone: Its antigen is as yet unknown.

V lost 4 bases and J 3 bases, leaving 10 bases between the germline ends. This CDR3 is 13 amino acids long. Germline V gene sequence: CDR1 SGHRS, CDR2 YFSETQ. The sequencing sample was made of naive CD4+ T cells from PBMCs. The subset: CD45RA+ positively selected. This chain connects TRBV5-1 to TRBJ2-5; D perhaps matches TRBD2 (5 bases). The TCR was taken from a man aged 18 to 30 in good health. Some clones in this sample may be carry-over from other donors' samples. CDR3 region: CASSRAREETQYF. The CDR3 DNA reads as TGCGCCAGCAGCCGAGCGCGGGAAGAGACCCAGTACTTC.